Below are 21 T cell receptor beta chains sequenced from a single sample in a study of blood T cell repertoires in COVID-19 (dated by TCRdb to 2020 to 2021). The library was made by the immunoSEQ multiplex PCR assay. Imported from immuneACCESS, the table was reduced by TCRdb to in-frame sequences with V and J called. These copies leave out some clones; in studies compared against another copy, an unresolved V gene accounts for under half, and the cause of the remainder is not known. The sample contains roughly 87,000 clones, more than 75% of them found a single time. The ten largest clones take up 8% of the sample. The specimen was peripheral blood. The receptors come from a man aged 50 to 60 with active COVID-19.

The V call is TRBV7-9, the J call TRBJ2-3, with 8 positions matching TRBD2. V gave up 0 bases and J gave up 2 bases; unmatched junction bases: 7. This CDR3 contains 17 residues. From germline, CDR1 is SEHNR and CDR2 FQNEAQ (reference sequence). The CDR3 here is CASSLALAGGFTDTQYF. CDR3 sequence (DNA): TGTGCCAGCAGCTTAGCCTTGGCGGGGGGATTCACAGATACGCAGTATTTT.

The CDR3 DNA reads TGTGCCAGCTCACCCATTGACAGGGCTGGAAACACCATATATTTT. Protein sequence: CASSPIDRAGNTIYF. The chain recombines TRBV18 with TRBJ1-3; 7 nucleotides agree with TRBD1. There are 15 residues in the CDR3. Germline assignment: CDR1 KGHSH and CDR2 LQKENI. The ends lost 3 bases at V and 2 bases at J; junction bases unmatched: 4. The full variable domain, in which reference TRBV18 and TRBJ1-3 provide the parts outside the CDR3, is NAGVMQNPRHLVRRRGQEARLRCSPMKGHSHVYWYRQLPEEGLKFMVYLQKENIIDESGMPKERFSAEFPKEGPSILRIQQVVRGDSAAYFCASSPIDRAGNTIYFGEGSWLTVV.

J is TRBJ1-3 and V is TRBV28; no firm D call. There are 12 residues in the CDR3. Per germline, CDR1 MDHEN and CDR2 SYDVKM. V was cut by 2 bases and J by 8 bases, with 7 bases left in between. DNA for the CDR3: TGTGCCAGCAGTTTAGGAGGTTACACCATATATTTT. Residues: CASSLGGYTIYF.

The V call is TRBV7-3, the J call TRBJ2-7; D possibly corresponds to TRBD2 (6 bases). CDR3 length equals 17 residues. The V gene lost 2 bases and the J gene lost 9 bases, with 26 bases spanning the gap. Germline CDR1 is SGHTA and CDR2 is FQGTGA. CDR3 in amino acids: CASSLFPTGEMGGRQYF. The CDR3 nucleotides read TGTGCCAGCAGCTTATTTCCAACAGGAGAAATGGGGGGTAGGCAGTACTTC.

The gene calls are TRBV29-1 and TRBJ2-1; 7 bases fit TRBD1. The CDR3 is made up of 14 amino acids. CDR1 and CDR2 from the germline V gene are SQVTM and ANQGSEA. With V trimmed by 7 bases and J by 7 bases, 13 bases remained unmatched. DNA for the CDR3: TGCAGCGCCCTGGGACAGTGGATCGATAATGAGCAGTTCTTC. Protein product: CSALGQWIDNEQFF.

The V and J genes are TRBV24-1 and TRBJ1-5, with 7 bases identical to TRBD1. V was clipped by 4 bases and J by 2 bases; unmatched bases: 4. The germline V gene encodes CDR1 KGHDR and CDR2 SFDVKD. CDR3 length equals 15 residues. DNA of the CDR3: TGTGCCACCAGTGACACAACAGGGGGCAATCAGCCCCAGCATTTT. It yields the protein CATSDTTGGNQPQHF.

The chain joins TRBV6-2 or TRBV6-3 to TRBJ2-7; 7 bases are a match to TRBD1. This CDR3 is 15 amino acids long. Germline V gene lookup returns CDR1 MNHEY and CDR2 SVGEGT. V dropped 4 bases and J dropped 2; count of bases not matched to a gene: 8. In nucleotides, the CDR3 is TGTGCCAGCAGTTTCGGACAGGCATACACCTACGAGCAGTACTTC. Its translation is CASSFGQAYTYEQYF.

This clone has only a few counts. This chain's CDR3 is CATSRAPVLTSGDYEQYF. The CDR3 nucleotides read TGTGCCACCAGCAGAGCCCCTGTTCTGACTAGCGGGGACTACGAGCAGTACTTC. The chain is built from TRBV15 and TRBJ2-7, with 11 bases matching TRBD2. CDR3 size: 18 residues. With 1 base clipped from V and 3 bases from J, the junction kept 11 bases outside the gene matches. Germline CDR1 reads LNHNV; CDR2 reads YYDKDF (reference sequence).

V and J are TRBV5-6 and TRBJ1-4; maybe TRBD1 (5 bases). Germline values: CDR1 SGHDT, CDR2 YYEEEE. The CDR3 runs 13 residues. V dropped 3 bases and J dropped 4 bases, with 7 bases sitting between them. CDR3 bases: TGTGCCAGCAGCTGGCAGGGTAATGAAAAACTGTTTTTT. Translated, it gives CASSWQGNEKLFF.

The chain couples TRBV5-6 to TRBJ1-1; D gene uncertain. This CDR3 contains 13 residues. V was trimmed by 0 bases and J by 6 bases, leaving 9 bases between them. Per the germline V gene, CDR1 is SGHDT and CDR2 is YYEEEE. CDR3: CASSLGQIAEAFF. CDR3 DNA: TGTGCCAGCAGCTTGGGGCAGATTGCTGAAGCTTTCTTT.

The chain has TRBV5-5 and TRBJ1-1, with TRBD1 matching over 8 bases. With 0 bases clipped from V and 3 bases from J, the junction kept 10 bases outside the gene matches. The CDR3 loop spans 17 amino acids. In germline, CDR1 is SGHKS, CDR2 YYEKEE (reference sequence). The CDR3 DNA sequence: TGTGCCAGCAGCTTGGCCCGGACAGGGATGGGGGACACTGAAGCTTTCTTT. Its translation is CASSLARTGMGDTEAFF.

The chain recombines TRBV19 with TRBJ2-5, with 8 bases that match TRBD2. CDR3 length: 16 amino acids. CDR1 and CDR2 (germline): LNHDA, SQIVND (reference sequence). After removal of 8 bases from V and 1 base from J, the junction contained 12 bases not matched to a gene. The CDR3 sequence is CASGSGGRGFQETQYF. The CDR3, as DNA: TGTGCCAGTGGCTCGGGGGGGCGAGGATTCCAAGAGACCCAGTACTTC.

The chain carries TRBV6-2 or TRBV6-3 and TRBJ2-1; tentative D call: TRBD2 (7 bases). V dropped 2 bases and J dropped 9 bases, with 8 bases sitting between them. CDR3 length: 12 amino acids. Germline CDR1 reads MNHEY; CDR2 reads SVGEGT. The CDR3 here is CASSYRGGEQFF. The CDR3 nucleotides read TGTGCCAGCAGTTACAGGGGGGGTGAGCAGTTCTTC.

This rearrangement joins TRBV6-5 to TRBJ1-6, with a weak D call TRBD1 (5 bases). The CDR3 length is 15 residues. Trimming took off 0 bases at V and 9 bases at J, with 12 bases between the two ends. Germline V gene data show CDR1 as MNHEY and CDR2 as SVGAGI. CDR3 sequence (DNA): TGTGCCAGCAGTTACTCGGGCAGGGCCGGTTCACCCCTCCACTTT. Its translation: CASSYSGRAGSPLHF.

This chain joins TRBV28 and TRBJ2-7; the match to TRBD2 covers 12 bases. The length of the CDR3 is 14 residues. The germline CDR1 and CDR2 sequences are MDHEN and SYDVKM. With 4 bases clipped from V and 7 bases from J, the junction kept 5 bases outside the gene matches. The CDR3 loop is CASSWGLAGLEQYF. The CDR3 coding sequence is TGTGCCAGCAGTTGGGGACTAGCGGGTTTGGAGCAGTACTTC.

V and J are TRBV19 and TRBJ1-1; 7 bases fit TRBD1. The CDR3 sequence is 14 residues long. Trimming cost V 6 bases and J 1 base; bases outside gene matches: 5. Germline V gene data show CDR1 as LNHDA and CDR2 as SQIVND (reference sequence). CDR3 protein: CASRAGQSNTEAFF. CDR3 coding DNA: TGTGCCAGTAGGGCGGGACAGTCGAACACTGAAGCTTTCTTT.

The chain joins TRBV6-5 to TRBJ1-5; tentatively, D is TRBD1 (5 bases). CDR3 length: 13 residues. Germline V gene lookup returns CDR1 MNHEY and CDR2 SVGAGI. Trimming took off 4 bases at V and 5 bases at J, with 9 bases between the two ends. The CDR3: CASSLDTHQPQHF. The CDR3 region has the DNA TGTGCCAGCAGTTTGGACACGCATCAGCCCCAGCATTTT.

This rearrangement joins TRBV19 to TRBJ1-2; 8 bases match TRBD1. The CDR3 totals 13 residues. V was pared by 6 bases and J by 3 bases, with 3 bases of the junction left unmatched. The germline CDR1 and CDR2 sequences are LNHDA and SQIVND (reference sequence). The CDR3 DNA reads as TGTGCCAGTAGCCCAGGGGGCGACTATGGCTACACCTTC. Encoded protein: CASSPGGDYGYTF.

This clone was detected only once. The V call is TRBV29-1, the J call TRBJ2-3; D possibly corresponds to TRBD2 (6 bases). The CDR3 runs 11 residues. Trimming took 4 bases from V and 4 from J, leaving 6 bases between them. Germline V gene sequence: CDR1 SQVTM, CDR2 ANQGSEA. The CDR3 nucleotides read TGCAGCGTTGGGGAGGCAGATACGCAGTATTTT. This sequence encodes CSVGEADTQYF.

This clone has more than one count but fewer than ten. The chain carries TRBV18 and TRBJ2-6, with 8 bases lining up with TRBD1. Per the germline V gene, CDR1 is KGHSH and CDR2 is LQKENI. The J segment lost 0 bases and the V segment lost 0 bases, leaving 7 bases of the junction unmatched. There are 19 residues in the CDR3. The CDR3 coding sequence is TGTGCCAGCTCACCACCGGGCGGACAGGGAGTCTCTGGGGCCAACGTCCTGACTTTC. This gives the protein CASSPPGGQGVSGANVLTF.

The CDR3 loop is CAVQGESYGYTF. DNA for the CDR3: TGTGCCGTACAGGGGGAAAGTTATGGCTACACCTTC. The chain uses TRBV7-9 and TRBJ1-2; 8 nucleotides line up with TRBD1. Germline CDR1 SEHNR, CDR2 FQNEAQ (reference sequence). This CDR3 is built from 12 residues. The junction had 7 bases not matched to a gene; V was cut back by 11 bases and J by 5 bases.